Presented here are 2 T cell receptor beta chains from one specimen sequenced in a study of breast tumors, draining lymph nodes, adjacent tissues listed by TCRdb under 2016. Library prep was done by multiplex PCR. The data were produced on an Illumina HiSeq 2000. TCRdb handled the public reads itself, with Q25 trimming in fastp and clone calling in MiXCR, and kept productive beta chains. Each entry is one CDR3 protein sequence, shown with its most common DNA and genes. This sample is represented by 270,000 or so distinct CDR3 sequences; roughly 30% of them were singletons. The ten largest clones capture more than 1% of the sample. Lymph node samples came from the axillary draining lymph nodes of breast cancer patients. Sequenced: axillary lymph node tissue. Receptor source: a female donor with breast cancer. Some clones in this sample may be carry-over from other donors' samples.

A few counts support this clonotype. One end of the junction varies from germline; a read error may be responsible. This sequence joins TRBV11-2 and TRBJ1-4; tentatively, D is TRBD1 (6 bases). Germline V gene sequence: CDR1 SGHAT, CDR2 FQNNGV. The CDR3 sequence is 15 residues long. CDR3 amino acids: CAGSLVGGTNEKLFF. The CDR3 region has the DNA TGTGCCGGCAGCTTAGTAGGGGGTACTAATGAAAAACTGTTTTTT.

The sample holds a few counts of this clonotype. The V and J genes are TRBV27 and TRBJ2-1; tentatively, D is TRBD1 or TRBD2 (5 bases each). Between the trimmed V and J ends, which lost 3 bases and 1 base, there was a span of 16 bases. Germline CDR1 is MNHEY and CDR2 is SMNVEV (reference sequence). The CDR3 loop spans 17 amino acids. CDR3 loop: CASSFIRDRRSYNEQFF. CDR3 bases: TGTGCCAGCAGTTTCATTCGGGACCGAAGGTCCTACAATGAGCAGTTCTTC.